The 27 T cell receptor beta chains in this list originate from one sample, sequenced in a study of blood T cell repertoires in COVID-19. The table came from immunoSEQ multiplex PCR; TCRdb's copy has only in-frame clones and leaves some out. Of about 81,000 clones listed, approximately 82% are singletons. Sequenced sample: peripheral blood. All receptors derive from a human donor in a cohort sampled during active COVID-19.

The CDR3 DNA reads as TGTGCCAGCAGCGTAGAACAGTTTTTTAAGACAGATACGCAGTATTTT. Its translation is CASSVEQFFKTDTQYF. The chain has TRBV9 and TRBJ2-3; D call uncertain. Germline V gene sequence: CDR1 SGDLS, CDR2 YYNGEE. The CDR3 spans 16 residues. V shed 0 bases and J shed 3 bases, with 14 bases lying between them.

DNA for the CDR3: TGCGCCAGCAGCCAAGTTAGGTCAGGGAACGCCTACGAGCAGTACTTC. Translating it yields CASSQVRSGNAYEQYF. V is TRBV4-3 and J is TRBJ2-7; possible D gene TRBD1, 5 bases. CDR3 length equals 16 residues. CDR1 and CDR2 (germline): LGHNA, YSLEER. V lost 1 base, J lost 2 bases, and 15 bases lay in between.

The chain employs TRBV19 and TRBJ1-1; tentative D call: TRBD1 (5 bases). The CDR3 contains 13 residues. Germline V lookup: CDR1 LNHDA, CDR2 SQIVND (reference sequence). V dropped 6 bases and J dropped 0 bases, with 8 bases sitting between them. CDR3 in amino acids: CASRDTVNTEAFF. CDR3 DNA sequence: TGTGCCAGTAGGGACACAGTGAACACTGAAGCTTTCTTT.

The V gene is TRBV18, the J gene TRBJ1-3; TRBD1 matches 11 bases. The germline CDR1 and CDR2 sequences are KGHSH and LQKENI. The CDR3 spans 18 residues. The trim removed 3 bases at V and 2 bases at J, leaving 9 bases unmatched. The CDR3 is CASSPVRPGQGAGNTIYF. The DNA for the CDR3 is TGTGCCAGCTCACCTGTTCGACCGGGACAGGGGGCTGGAAACACCATATATTTT. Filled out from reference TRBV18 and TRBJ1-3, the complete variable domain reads NAGVMQNPRHLVRRRGQEARLRCSPMKGHSHVYWYRQLPEEGLKFMVYLQKENIIDESGMPKERFSAEFPKEGPSILRIQQVVRGDSAAYFCASSPVRPGQGAGNTIYFGEGSWLTVV.

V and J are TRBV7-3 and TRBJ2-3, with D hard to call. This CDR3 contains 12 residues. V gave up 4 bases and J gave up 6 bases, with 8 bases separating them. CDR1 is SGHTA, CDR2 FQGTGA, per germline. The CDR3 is CASSSGRDTQYF. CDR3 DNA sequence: TGTGCCAGCAGCTCAGGCAGGGATACGCAGTATTTT.

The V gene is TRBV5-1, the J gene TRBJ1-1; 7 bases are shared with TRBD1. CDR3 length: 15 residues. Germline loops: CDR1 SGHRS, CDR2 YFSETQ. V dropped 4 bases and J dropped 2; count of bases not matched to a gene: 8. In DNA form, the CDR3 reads TGCGCCAGCAGCATAGGACAGGAGGGAAACACTGAAGCTTTCTTT. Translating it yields CASSIGQEGNTEAFF. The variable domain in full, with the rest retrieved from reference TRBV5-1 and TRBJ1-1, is KAGVTQTPRYLIKTRGQQVTLSCSPISGHRSVSWYQQTPGQGLQFLFEYFSETQRNKGNFPGRFSGRQFSNSRSEMNVSTLELGDSALYLCASSIGQEGNTEAFFGQGTRLTVV.

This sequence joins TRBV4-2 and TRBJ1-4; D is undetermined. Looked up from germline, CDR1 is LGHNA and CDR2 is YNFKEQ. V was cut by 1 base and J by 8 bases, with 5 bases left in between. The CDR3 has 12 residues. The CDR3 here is CASSQGREKLFF. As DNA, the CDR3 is TGTGCCAGCAGCCAAGGGCGGGAAAAACTGTTTTTT.

CDR3 sequence (DNA): TGTGCCAGCAGCTCTAAGGGGTACGAGCAGTACTTC. Translating gives CASSSKGYEQYF. The chain couples TRBV2 to TRBJ2-7; TRBD1 is a possible D gene (5 bases). Germline CDR1 reads SNHLY; CDR2 reads FYNNEI. The V gene lost 6 bases and the J gene lost 4 bases, with 10 bases spanning the gap. CDR3 length: 12 residues. The variable domain in full, with the rest retrieved from reference TRBV2 and TRBJ2-7, is EPEVTQTPSHQVTQMGQEVILRCVPISNHLYFYWYRQILGQKVEFLVSFYNNEISEKSEIFDDQFSVERPDGSNFTLKIRSTKLEDSAMYFCASSSKGYEQYFGPGTRLTVT.

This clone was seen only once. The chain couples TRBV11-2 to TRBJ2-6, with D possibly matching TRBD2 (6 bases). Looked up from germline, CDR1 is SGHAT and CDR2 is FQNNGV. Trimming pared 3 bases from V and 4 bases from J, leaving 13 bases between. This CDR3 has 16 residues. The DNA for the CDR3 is TGTGCCAGCAGCTTGGACTACCCCGGCGGGGCCAACGTCCTGACTTTC. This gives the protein CASSLDYPGGANVLTF.

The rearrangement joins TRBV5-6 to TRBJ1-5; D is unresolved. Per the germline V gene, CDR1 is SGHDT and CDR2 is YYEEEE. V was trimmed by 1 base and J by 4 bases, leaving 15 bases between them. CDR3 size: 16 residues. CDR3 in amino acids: CASSLFHPVRNQPQHF. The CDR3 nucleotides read TGTGCCAGCAGCTTGTTTCACCCCGTGAGAAATCAGCCCCAGCATTTT.

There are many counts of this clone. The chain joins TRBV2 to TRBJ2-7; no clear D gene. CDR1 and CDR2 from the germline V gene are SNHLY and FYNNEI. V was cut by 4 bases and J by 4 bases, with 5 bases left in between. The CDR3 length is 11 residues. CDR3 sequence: CASSAEYEQYF. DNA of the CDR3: TGTGCCAGCAGTGCAGAATACGAGCAGTACTTC.

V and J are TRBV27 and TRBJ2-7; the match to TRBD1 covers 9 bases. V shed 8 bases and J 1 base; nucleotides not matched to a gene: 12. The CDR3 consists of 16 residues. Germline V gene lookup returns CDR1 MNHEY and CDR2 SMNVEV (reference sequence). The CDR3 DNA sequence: TGTGCCAGCGGGACAGGGCGATATCATGTATCCTACGAGCAGTACTTC. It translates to CASGTGRYHVSYEQYF.

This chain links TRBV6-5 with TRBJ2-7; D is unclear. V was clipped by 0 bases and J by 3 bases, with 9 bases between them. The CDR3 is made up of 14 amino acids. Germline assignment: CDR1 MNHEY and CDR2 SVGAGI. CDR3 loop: CASSYSTQNYEQYF. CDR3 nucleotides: TGTGCCAGCAGTTACTCAACCCAGAACTACGAGCAGTACTTC.

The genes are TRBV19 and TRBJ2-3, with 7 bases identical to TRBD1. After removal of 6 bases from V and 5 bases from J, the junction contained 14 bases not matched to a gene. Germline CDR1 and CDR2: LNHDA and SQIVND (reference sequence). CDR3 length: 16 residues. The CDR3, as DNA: TGTGCCAGTAGAACCCAACCCTCGACAGGGATAGATACGCAGTATTTT. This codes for CASRTQPSTGIDTQYF.

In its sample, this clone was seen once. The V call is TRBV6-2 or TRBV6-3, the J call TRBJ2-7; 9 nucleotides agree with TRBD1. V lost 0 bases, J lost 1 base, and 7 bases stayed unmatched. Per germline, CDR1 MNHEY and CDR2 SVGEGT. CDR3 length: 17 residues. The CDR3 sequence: CASSYSTGTGYSYEQYF. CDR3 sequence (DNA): TGTGCCAGCAGTTACTCGACGGGGACAGGGTATTCCTACGAGCAGTACTTC.

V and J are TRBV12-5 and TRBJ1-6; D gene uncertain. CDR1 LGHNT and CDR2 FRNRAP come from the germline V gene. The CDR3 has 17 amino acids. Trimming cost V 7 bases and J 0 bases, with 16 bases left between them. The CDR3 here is CASARTSGNSYNSPLHF. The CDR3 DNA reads TGTGCTAGTGCCCGTACCTCGGGGAACTCCTATAATTCACCCCTCCACTTT. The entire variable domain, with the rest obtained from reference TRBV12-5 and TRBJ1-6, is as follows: DARVTQTPRHKVTEMGQEVTMRCQPILGHNTVFWYRQTMMQGLELLAYFRNRAPLDDSGMPKDRFSAEMPDATLATLKIQPSEPRDSAVYFCASARTSGNSYNSPLHFGNGTRLTVT.

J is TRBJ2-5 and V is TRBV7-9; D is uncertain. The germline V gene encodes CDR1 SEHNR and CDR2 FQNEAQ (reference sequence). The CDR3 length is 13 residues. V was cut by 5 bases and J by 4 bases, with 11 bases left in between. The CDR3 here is CASSIDGLETQYF. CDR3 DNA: TGTGCCAGCAGCATAGATGGGCTAGAGACCCAGTACTTC.

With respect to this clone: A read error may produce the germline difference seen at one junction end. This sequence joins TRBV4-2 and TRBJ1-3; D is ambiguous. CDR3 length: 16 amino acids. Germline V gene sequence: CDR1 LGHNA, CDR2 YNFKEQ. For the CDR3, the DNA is TGTGCCAGCAGTCAAGAGAGGGCCAACTCTGGAAACACCATATATTTT. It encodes CASSQERANSGNTIYF.

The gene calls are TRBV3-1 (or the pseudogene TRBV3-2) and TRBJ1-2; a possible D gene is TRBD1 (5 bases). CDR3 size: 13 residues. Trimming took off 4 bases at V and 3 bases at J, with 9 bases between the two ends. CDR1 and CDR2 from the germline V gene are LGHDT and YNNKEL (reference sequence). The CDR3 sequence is CASSPGGHYGYTF. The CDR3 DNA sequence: TGTGCCAGCAGCCCCGGGGGACACTATGGCTACACCTTC.

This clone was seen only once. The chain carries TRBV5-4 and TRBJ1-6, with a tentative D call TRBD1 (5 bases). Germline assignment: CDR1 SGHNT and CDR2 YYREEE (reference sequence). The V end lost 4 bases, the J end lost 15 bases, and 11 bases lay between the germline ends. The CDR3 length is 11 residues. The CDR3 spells CASSPGQGLHF. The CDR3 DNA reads TGTGCCAGCAGCCCTGGACAAGGCCTCCACTTT. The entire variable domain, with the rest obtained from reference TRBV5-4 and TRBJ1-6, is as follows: ETGVTQSPTHLIKTRGQQVTLRCSSQSGHNTVSWYQQALGQGPQFIFQYYREEENGRGNFPPRFSGLQFPNYSSELNVNALELDDSALYLCASSPGQGLHFGNGTRLTVT.

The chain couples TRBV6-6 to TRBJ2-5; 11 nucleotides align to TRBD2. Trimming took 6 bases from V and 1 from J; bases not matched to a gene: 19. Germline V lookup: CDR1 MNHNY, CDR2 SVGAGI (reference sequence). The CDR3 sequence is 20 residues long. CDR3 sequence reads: CASSKTRGSSGGRIQETQYF. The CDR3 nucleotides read TGTGCCAGCAGCAAGACTCGAGGCTCTAGCGGGGGGAGAATCCAAGAGACCCAGTACTTC.

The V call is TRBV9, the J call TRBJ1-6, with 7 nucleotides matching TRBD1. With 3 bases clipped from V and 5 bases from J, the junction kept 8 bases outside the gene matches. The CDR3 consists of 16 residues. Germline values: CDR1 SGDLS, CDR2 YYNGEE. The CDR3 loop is CASSAFGTVNNSPLHF. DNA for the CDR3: TGTGCCAGCAGCGCCTTCGGGACAGTGAATAATTCACCCCTCCACTTT.

The CDR3 loop reads CATSDTTGFGYTF. CDR3 coding DNA: TGTGCCACCAGTGATACAACAGGGTTTGGCTACACCTTC. The chain combines TRBV24-1 with TRBJ1-2; D possibly corresponds to TRBD1 (6 bases). V lost 3 bases, J lost 7 bases, and 11 bases lay in between. The V gene's germline CDR1 is KGHDR and CDR2 SFDVKD. CDR3 size: 13 residues.

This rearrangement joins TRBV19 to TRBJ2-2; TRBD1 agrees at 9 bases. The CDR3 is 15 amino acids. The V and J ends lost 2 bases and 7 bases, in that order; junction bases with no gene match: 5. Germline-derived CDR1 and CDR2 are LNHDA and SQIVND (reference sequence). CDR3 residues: CASSIWDRVDGELFF. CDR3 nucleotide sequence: TGTGCCAGTAGTATATGGGACAGGGTCGACGGGGAGCTGTTTTTT.

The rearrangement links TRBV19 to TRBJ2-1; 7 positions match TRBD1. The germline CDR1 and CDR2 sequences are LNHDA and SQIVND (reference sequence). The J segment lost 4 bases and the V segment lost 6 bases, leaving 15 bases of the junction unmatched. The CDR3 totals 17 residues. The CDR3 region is CASSRDSGTEIYNEQFF. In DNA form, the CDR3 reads TGTGCCAGTAGCCGAGACTCCGGGACAGAGATATACAATGAGCAGTTCTTC.

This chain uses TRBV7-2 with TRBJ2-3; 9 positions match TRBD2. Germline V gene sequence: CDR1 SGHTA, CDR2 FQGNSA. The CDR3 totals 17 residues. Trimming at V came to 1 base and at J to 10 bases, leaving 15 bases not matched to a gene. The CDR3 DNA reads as TGTGCCAGCAGCTTAGAGTTAGGGCTAGCGGGAAGTGTGTCGCAGTATTTT. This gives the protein CASSLELGLAGSVSQYF.

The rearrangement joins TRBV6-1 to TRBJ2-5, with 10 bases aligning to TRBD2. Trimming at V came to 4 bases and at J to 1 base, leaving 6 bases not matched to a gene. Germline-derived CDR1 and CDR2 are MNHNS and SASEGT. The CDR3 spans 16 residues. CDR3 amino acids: CASSVILAGVQETQYF. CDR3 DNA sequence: TGTGCCAGCAGTGTCATCCTAGCGGGGGTCCAAGAGACCCAGTACTTC.